Each of the 15 T cell receptor beta chains below was sequenced from the same sample in a study of blood T cell repertoires in COVID-19 (dated by TCRdb to 2020 to 2022). Library construction relied on the immunoSEQ multiplex PCR assay. Here the immuneACCESS table is served through TCRdb, limited to in-frame sequences with V and J called. Missing clones are a known gap in these copies; in checked studies unresolved V genes cover under half, and the rest lacks a known reason. This sample lists more than 250,000 clones; around 86% were detected once. The top ten clonotypes cover under 2% of the sample. Sequenced input: peripheral blood. The receptors stem from a woman between 45 and 60 years old with acute or convalescent COVID-19.

V usage is TRBV18 and J usage is TRBJ2-7; possibly TRBD1 for D (5 bases). The CDR3 length is 14 residues. V was cut by 0 bases and J by 2 bases, with 8 bases left in between. CDR1 KGHSH and CDR2 LQKENI come from the germline V gene. The CDR3 loop reads CASSPPAGTYEQYF. The CDR3 bases are TGTGCCAGCTCACCACCAGCAGGGACCTACGAGCAGTACTTC.

The chain combines TRBV28 with TRBJ1-1, with D unclear. Trimming took off 2 bases at V and 6 bases at J, with 22 bases between the two ends. Germline V gives CDR1 MDHEN, CDR2 SYDVKM. This CDR3 is built from 17 residues. For the CDR3, the DNA is TGTGCCAGCAGTTTAGCTTCCAGTTGGGTCGAGGTGGCTGAAGCTTTCTTT. Protein: CASSLASSWVEVAEAFF.

The table lists this clone with a few counts. This chain joins TRBV7-2 and TRBJ2-2, with TRBD2 matching 12 bases. This CDR3 comprises 18 residues. V gave up 1 base and J gave up 1 base; unmatched junction bases: 4. CDR1 is SGHTA, CDR2 FQGNSA, per germline. As DNA, the CDR3 is TGTGCCAGCAGCTTAGGGCTAGCGGGAGGGCTGAACACCGGGGAGCTGTTTTTT. It is translated as CASSLGLAGGLNTGELFF.

The J gene is TRBJ2-5, the V gene TRBV29-1, with D possibly being TRBD2 (6 bases). The CDR3 contains 11 residues. The germline V and J ends were trimmed by 7 bases and 5 bases, with 11 bases remaining between them. Per the germline V gene, CDR1 is SQVTM and CDR2 is ANQGSEA. CDR3 sequence (DNA): TGCAGCGACCGGGGGTACGAGACCCAGTACTTC. It codes for CSDRGYETQYF.

Details on this clone: Germline and junction disagree at one end, which may indicate a read error. The J gene is TRBJ1-1, the V gene TRBV18; 9 nucleotides match TRBD1. Germline V gene data show CDR1 as KGHSH and CDR2 as LQKENI. The CDR3 sequence is 18 residues long. CDR3 coding DNA: TGTGCCAGCTCACCTCTTCAGGACAGGGGCCTATTGAACGCTGAAGCTTTCTTT. It translates to CASSPLQDRGLLNAEAFF. Full variable domain (outside the CDR3, taken from reference TRBV18 and TRBJ1-1): NAGVMQNPRHLVRRRGQEARLRCSPMKGHSHVYWYRQLPEEGLKFMVYLQKENIIDESGMPKERFSAEFPKEGPSILRIQQVVRGDSAAYFCASSPLQDRGLLNAEAFFGQGTRLTVV.

The chain links TRBV28 to TRBJ2-7; 15 positions agree with TRBD2. The CDR3 contains 20 residues. The V and J ends lost 6 bases and 3 bases, in that order; junction bases with no gene match: 18. Per germline, CDR1 MDHEN and CDR2 SYDVKM. Here the CDR3 DNA reads TGTGCCAGCAGACTAAAAACCCCTGGACTAGCGGGAGGGGGTGGCTACGAGCAGTACTTC. Translation gives CASRLKTPGLAGGGGYEQYF. Full variable domain (outside the CDR3, taken from reference TRBV28 and TRBJ2-7): DVKVTQSSRYLVKRTGEKVFLECVQDMDHENMFWYRQDPGLGLRLIYFSYDVKMKEKGDIPEGYSVSREKKERFSLILESASTNQTSMYLCASRLKTPGLAGGGGYEQYFGPGTRLTVT.

The count of this clone is one. The rearrangement joins TRBV6-6 to TRBJ2-2, with a possible D match to TRBD2 (5 bases). Trimming stripped 0 bases from V and 7 bases from J, with 9 bases between. The germline V gene encodes CDR1 MNHNY and CDR2 SVGAGI (reference sequence). This CDR3 is 14 amino acids long. The CDR3, as DNA: TGTGCCAGCAGTTACTCGAGAGGGAACGGGGAGCTGTTTTTT. As protein: CASSYSRGNGELFF.

The J gene is TRBJ2-5, the V gene TRBV5-1; weak D call: TRBD2 (5 bases). Germline V gene sequence: CDR1 SGHRS, CDR2 YFSETQ. V shed 0 bases and J shed 5 bases, with 14 bases lying between them. The CDR3 runs to 15 residues. The CDR3 DNA reads as TGCGCCAGCAGCTTGGCCCATGGGAGCGCGGAGACCCAGTACTTC. Translated, it gives CASSLAHGSAETQYF.

The CDR3 sequence: CASSPSTGDTIYF. CDR3 nucleotide sequence: TGTGCCAGCAGCCCCTCAACAGGGGACACCATATATTTT. The V call is TRBV7-2, the J call TRBJ1-3, with TRBD1 identical over 7 bases. This CDR3 comprises 13 residues. After removal of 5 bases from V and 8 bases from J, the junction contained 6 bases not matched to a gene. Germline loops: CDR1 SGHTA, CDR2 FQGNSA.

The chain employs TRBV6-4 and TRBJ2-1, with D perhaps matching TRBD1 (5 bases). The CDR3 sequence is 16 residues long. The germline gives CDR1 MRHNA, CDR2 SNTAGT. V dropped 4 bases and J dropped 8 bases, with 21 bases sitting between them. DNA for the CDR3: TGTGCCAGCAGTGTGCAGGGCACTCAGATTAGCCATGAGCAGTTCTTC. Its translation is CASSVQGTQISHEQFF.

This clone showed up just a few times. This chain's CDR3 is CASSLGSGIHDQPQHF. The CDR3, as DNA: TGTGCCAGCAGCTTGGGGTCCGGGATCCATGATCAGCCCCAGCATTTT. This rearrangement joins TRBV5-4 to TRBJ1-5, with D unclear. The V end lost 0 bases, the J end lost 5 bases, and 15 bases lay between the germline ends. The germline gives CDR1 SGHNT, CDR2 YYREEE (reference sequence). There are 16 residues in the CDR3.

The V call is TRBV15, the J call TRBJ2-7; D gene unclear. CDR3 length: 12 residues. Trimming left V 3 bases short and J 3 bases short, with 6 bases between. Germline V gives CDR1 LNHNV, CDR2 YYDKDF (reference sequence). The CDR3 DNA is TGTGCCACCAGCAGTCAAAACTACGAGCAGTACTTC. Translated, it gives CATSSQNYEQYF.

The chain recombines TRBV24-1 with TRBJ2-2, with D perhaps matching TRBD2 (6 bases). This CDR3 contains 14 residues. Germline V gene data show CDR1 as KGHDR and CDR2 as SFDVKD. The V end lost 4 bases, the J end lost 10 bases, and 15 bases lay between the germline ends. The CDR3 DNA reads as TGTGCCACCAGTGAACCGGGACTCCAGTTGGAGCTGTTTTTT. Translation: CATSEPGLQLELFF.

This rearrangement joins TRBV27 to TRBJ2-6; 8 nucleotides agree with TRBD2. The CDR3 extends over 18 amino acids. CDR1 is MNHEY, CDR2 SMNVEV, per germline (reference sequence). The junction had 9 bases not matched to a gene; V was cut back by 5 bases and J by 0 bases. The CDR3 nucleotides read TGTGCCAGCAGTACCGGGGGGGCGCGCTACTCTGGGGCCAACGTCCTGACTTTC. Its protein is CASSTGGARYSGANVLTF.

This clone came up once. The chain has TRBV18 and TRBJ1-5; D gene ambiguous. CDR1 KGHSH and CDR2 LQKENI come from the germline V gene. V was cut by 5 bases and J by 3 bases, with 17 bases left in between. The CDR3 contains 16 residues. The CDR3 nucleotides are TGTGCCAGCTCAACAATCGATACCGGGTTCAATCAGCCCCAGCATTTT. Amino acids: CASSTIDTGFNQPQHF.